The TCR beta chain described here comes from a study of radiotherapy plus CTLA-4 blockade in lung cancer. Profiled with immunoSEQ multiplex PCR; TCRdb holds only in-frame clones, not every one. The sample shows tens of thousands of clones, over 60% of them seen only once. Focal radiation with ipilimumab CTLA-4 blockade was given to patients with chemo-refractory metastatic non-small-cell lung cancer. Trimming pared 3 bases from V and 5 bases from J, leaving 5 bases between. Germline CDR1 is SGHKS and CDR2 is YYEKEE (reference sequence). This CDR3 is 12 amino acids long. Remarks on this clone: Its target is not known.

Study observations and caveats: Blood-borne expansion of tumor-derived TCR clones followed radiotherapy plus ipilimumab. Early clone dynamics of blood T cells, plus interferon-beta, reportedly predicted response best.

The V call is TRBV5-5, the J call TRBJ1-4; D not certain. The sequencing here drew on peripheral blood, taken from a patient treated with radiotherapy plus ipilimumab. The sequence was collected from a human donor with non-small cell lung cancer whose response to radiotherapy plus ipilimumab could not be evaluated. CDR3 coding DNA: TGTGCCAGCAGCTACAACAATGAAAAACTGTTTTTT. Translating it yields CASSYNNEKLFF. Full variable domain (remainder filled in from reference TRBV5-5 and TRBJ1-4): DAGVTQSPTHLIKTRGQQVTLRCSPISGHKSVSWYQQVLGQGPQFIFQYYEKEERGRGNFPDRFSARQFPNYSSELNVNALLLGDSALYLCASSYNNEKLFFGSGTQLSVL.